This TCR beta chain comes out of a study of blood T cell repertoires in COVID-19. Study context: There were acute and convalescent COVID-19 samples, and they came from the United States, Italy and Spain. In each case, the material was cDNA or gDNA derived from T cells, B-cell-depleted T cells, or PBMCs.

As originally analysed: Using reference gene primer amplification, nucleated cell counts were estimated. Libraries were prepared by immunoSEQ multiplex PCR; TCRdb keeps only in-frame clonotypes and omits some of them. That table gives V, J and clone size, and the DNA gave D and trimming. The sample includes about 180,000 clones, around 83% of them seen just once. This clone was seen more than once but under ten times. CDR3 length: 16 amino acids. V shed 2 bases, J shed 1 base, and the junction held 5 bases outside the gene matches. The V gene's germline CDR1 is MNHEY and CDR2 SVGAGI. Recruited during active infection, patients (from Seattle) were subsequently followed longitudinally.

Sequencing used peripheral blood. The sequence derives from a woman in her 70s with COVID-19, enrolled during active disease. This chain joins TRBV6-5 and TRBJ1-3; 7 bases map to TRBD1. As DNA, the CDR3 is TGTGCCAGCAGTTACACAGGGGTCTCTTCTGGAAACACCATATATTTT. Its protein is CASSYTGVSSGNTIYF.